The 13 T cell receptor beta chains given below trace back to one sample, sequenced in a study of blood T cell repertoires in COVID-19. Clones were read by immunoSEQ multiplex PCR, and TCRdb kept only the in-frame ones, dropping some. This table has roughly 280,000 clones, around nine tenths appearing once. Sequencing was done on a sample of PBMCs or T cells enriched from blood (not recorded which). These receptor sequences come from a woman in her fifties or sixties who had recovered from COVID-19.

Only one count was recorded for this clone. The gene calls are TRBV3-1 (or the pseudogene TRBV3-2) and TRBJ2-2, with TRBD2 as a possible D gene (6 bases). The CDR3 spans 16 residues. CDR1 is LGHDT and CDR2 is YNNKEL in the germline V gene (reference sequence). The V end lost 4 bases, the J end lost 4 bases, and 16 bases lay between the germline ends. Here the CDR3 DNA reads TGTGCCAGCAGCCCCACGTCATGGGAGGTCACCGGGGAGCTGTTTTTT. Translated, it gives CASSPTSWEVTGELFF.

The chain employs TRBV28 and TRBJ1-5; D is ambiguous. The CDR3 runs 12 residues. The V gene's germline CDR1 is MDHEN and CDR2 SYDVKM. Trimming removed 6 bases at V and 6 bases at J, with 9 bases between. DNA for the CDR3: TGTGCCAGCAGCCCCGAGATTCAGCCCCAGCATTTT. The encoded protein is CASSPEIQPQHF.

J is TRBJ1-1 and V is TRBV3-1 (or the pseudogene TRBV3-2); D remains ambiguous. This CDR3 comprises 13 residues. Germline values: CDR1 LGHDT, CDR2 YNNKEL (reference sequence). V was shortened by 0 bases and J by 12 bases, with 14 bases between the two germline ends. CDR3 sequence: CASSQDMEDRTFF. The CDR3 region has the DNA TGTGCCAGCAGCCAAGATATGGAGGATCGAACTTTCTTT.

CDR3 DNA sequence: TGCGCCAGCAGCCAAGTAGGGAGCTCTCGTGGAAACACCATATATTTT. Translated, it gives CASSQVGSSRGNTIYF. This rearrangement joins TRBV4-1 to TRBJ1-3; D is undetermined. V shed 1 base and J shed 3 bases, with 13 bases lying between them. This CDR3 has 16 amino acids. Germline V CDR1 and CDR2: MGHRA, YSYEKL.

The chain combines TRBV7-9 with TRBJ1-5; tentatively, D is TRBD1 (6 bases). The CDR3 is 15 residues long. The germline V gene encodes CDR1 SEHNR and CDR2 FQNEAQ (reference sequence). V was pared by 5 bases and J by 0 bases, with 11 bases between. This chain's CDR3 is CASSLGHRSNQPQHF. CDR3 DNA: TGTGCCAGCAGCCTGGGACACCGTAGCAATCAGCCCCAGCATTTT.

This rearrangement joins TRBV21-1 to TRBJ2-2; TRBD2 reflects the table's D call only, with no check against the DNA. TRBV21-1 is annotated as a pseudogene. The CDR3 extends over 17 amino acids. The CDR3 is CASTTRPGLQNTGELFF. The CDR3 bases are TGTGCCAGCACCACGAGACCGGGACTACAGAACACCGGGGAGCTGTTTTTT.

The CDR3 here is CASSKEATGRCHNEQFF. The CDR3 nucleotides are TGTGCCAGCAGCAAAGAGGCCACCGGGAGATGCCACAATGAGCAGTTCTTC. The chain links TRBV21-1 to TRBJ2-1; the D segment call TRBD2 is taken from the table without a DNA check. TRBV21-1 is listed as a pseudogene. The CDR3 sequence is 17 residues long.

This clone occurred many times. The same CDR3 can be traced to other DNA sequences in this sample. CDR3 residues: CASRQGLAGGNTGELFF. CDR3 DNA: TGTGCCAGCAGACAAGGACTAGCGGGGGGGAACACCGGGGAGCTGTTTTTT. The genes are TRBV5-4 and TRBJ2-2, with 14 bases aligning to TRBD2. The germline V gene has CDR1 SGHNT and CDR2 YYREEE (reference sequence). Trimming took 5 bases from V and 1 from J; bases not matched to a gene: 4. This CDR3 has 17 amino acids.

The chain links TRBV28 to TRBJ1-2; D call uncertain. Germline CDR1 MDHEN, CDR2 SYDVKM. The CDR3 is made up of 12 amino acids. V lost 3 bases and J lost 8, with 10 bases in between. The DNA for the CDR3 is TGTGCCAGCAGTTTGGCGGGCAGGGGCTACACCTTC. It yields the protein CASSLAGRGYTF.

This rearrangement joins TRBV7-9 to TRBJ1-5; 7 nucleotides agree with TRBD1. Per germline, CDR1 SEHNR and CDR2 FQNEAQ (reference sequence). V was clipped by 1 base and J by 6 bases; unmatched bases: 0. This CDR3 contains 13 residues. CDR3 in amino acids: CASSLDRGQPQHF. In DNA, the CDR3 is TGTGCCAGCAGCTTAGACAGGGGTCAGCCCCAGCATTTT.

The chain is built from TRBV9 and TRBJ2-5; TRBD2 matches at 8 bases. Trimming removed 0 bases from V and 3 bases from J; junction bases left unmatched: 7. The CDR3 extends over 16 amino acids. CDR1 SGDLS and CDR2 YYNGEE come from the germline V gene. The CDR3 reads CASSVGVGGAKETQYF. The CDR3 coding sequence is TGTGCCAGCAGCGTAGGAGTCGGGGGGGCAAAAGAGACCCAGTACTTC. Full variable domain (outside the CDR3, taken from reference TRBV9 and TRBJ2-5): DSGVTQTPKHLITATGQRVTLRCSPRSGDLSVYWYQQSLDQGLQFLIQYYNGEERAKGNILERFSAQQFPDLHSELNLSSLELGDSALYFCASSVGVGGAKETQYFGPGTRLLVL.

This chain joins TRBV12-5 and TRBJ2-2, with TRBD1 matching over 7 bases. Per germline, CDR1 LGHNT and CDR2 FRNRAP. The trim removed 5 bases at V and 6 bases at J, leaving 9 bases unmatched. The CDR3 length is 15 residues. The CDR3 DNA reads as TGTGCTAGTGGTCAGATAGGGACAGTTCCCGGGGAGCTGTTTTTT. Translated: CASGQIGTVPGELFF. Using reference TRBV12-5 and TRBJ2-2 for the parts outside the CDR3, the full variable domain is DARVTQTPRHKVTEMGQEVTMRCQPILGHNTVFWYRQTMMQGLELLAYFRNRAPLDDSGMPKDRFSAEMPDATLATLKIQPSEPRDSAVYFCASGQIGTVPGELFFGEGSRLTVL.

The chain is built from TRBV9 and TRBJ2-2, with 9 bases fitting TRBD1. From germline, CDR1 is SGDLS and CDR2 YYNGEE. The junction had 7 bases not matched to a gene; V was cut back by 4 bases and J by 3 bases. CDR3 length: 16 amino acids. CDR3: CASSPRGTGHTGELFF. CDR3 coding DNA: TGTGCCAGCAGCCCACGCGGGACAGGGCACACCGGGGAGCTGTTTTTT. The variable domain in full, completed from reference TRBV9 and TRBJ2-2, reads DSGVTQTPKHLITATGQRVTLRCSPRSGDLSVYWYQQSLDQGLQFLIQYYNGEERAKGNILERFSAQQFPDLHSELNLSSLELGDSALYFCASSPRGTGHTGELFFGEGSRLTVL.